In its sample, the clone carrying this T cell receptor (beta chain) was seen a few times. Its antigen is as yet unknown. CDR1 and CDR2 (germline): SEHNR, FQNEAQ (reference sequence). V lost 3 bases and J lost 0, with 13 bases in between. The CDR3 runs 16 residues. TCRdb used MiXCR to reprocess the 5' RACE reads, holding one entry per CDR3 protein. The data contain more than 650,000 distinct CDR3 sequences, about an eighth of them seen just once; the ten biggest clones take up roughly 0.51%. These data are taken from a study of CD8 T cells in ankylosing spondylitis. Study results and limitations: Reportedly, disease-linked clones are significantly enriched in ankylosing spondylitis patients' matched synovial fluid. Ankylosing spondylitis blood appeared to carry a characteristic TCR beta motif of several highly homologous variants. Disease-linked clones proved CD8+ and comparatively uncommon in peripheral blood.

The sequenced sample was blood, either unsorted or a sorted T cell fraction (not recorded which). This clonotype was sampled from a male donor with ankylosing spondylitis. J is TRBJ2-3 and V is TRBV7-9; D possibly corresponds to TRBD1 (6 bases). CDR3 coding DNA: TGTGCCAGCAGCTTCCCCAGGGGCACTAGCACAGATACGCAGTATTTT. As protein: CASSFPRGTSTDTQYF. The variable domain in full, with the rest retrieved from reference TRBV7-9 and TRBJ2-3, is DTGVSQNPRHKITKRGQNVTFRCDPISEHNRLYWYRQTLGQGPEFLTYFQNEAQLEKSRLLSDRFSAERPKGSFSTLEIQRTEQGDSAMYLCASSFPRGTSTDTQYFGPGTRLTVL.